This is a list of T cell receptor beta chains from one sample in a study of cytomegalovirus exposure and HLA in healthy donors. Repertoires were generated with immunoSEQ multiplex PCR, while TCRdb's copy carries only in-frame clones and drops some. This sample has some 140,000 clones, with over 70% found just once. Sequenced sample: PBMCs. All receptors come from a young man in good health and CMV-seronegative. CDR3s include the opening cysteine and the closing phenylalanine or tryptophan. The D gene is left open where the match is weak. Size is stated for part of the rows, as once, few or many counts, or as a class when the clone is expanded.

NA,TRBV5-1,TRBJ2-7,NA,TGCGCCAGCAGCTGGACGGACAGCCTAAGCTCCTACGAGCAGTACTTC,CASSWTDSLSSYEQYF
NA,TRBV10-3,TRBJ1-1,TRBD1,TGTGCCATCAGTGCGTTACTACAGGGGGCAGGGACTGAAGCTTTCTTT,CAISALLQGAGTEAFF
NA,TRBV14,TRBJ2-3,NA,TGTGCCAGCAGCCAGTACCTGGAGGGGACGCAGTATTTT,CASSQYLEGTQYF
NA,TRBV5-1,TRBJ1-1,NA,TGCGCCAGCAGCTTCGGGGAGAACACTGAAGCTTTCTTT,CASSFGENTEAFF
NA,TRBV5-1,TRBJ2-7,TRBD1,TGCGCCAGCAGCTTGTTAACGGCCGGGACAGGGAGACACGAGCAGTACTTC,CASSLLTAGTGRHEQYF
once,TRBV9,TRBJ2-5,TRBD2,TGTGCCAGCAGCGCCGGACTCATAGCAGGACTAGCAGGGGAGACCCAGTACTTC,CASSAGLIAGLAGETQYF
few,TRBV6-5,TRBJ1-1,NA,TGTGCCAGCAGTTACTCGAGAGGGGGTTACACTGAAGCTTTCTTT,CASSYSRGGYTEAFF
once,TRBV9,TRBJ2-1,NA,TGTGCCAGCAGCCCCAGGGCAGACTACAATGAGCAGTTCTTC,CASSPRADYNEQFF
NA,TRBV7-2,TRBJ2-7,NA,TGTGCCAGCAGCTCGCTGTCAGGGGGGTTGGTCGAGCAGTACTTC,CASSSLSGGLVEQYF
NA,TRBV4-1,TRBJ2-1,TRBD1,TGCGCCAGCAGCCCTACCGGGACAGGGCGGGATGAGCAGTTCTTC,CASSPTGTGRDEQFF
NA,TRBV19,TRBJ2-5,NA,TGTGCCAGTAGTATCCAGGGTGTGGAGACCCAGTACTTC,CASSIQGVETQYF
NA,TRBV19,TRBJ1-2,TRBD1,TGTGCCAGTAGTATGGGACAGGGGGCTTATGGCTACACCTTC,CASSMGQGAYGYTF
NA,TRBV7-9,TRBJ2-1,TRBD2,TGTGCCAGCAGCTATAGCGGGGGTCAAACAAATGAGCAGTTCTTC,CASSYSGGQTNEQFF
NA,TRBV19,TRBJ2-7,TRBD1,TGTGCCAGTCAACAGGGGCCCTCGTACGAGCAGTACTTC,CASQQGPSYEQYF
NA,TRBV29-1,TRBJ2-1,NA,TGCAGCGTTGCCCAGGGTCTACGAGATGAGCAGTTCTTC,CSVAQGLRDEQFF
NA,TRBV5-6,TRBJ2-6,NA,TGTGCCAGCAGCTTCGGACACGCTGGGGCCAACGTCCTGACTTTC,CASSFGHAGANVLTF
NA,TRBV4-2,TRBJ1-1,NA,TGTGCCAGCAGCCTTTTCGGGACTGAAGCTTTCTTT,CASSLFGTEAFF
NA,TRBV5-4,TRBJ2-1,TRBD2,TGTGCCAGCAGCTTAACTAGCGGGGGGGCCGGTGAGCAGTTCTTC,CASSLTSGGAGEQFF
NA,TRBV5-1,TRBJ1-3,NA,TGCGCCAGCAGCCCCGACGGGGACTCTGGAAACACCATATATTTT,CASSPDGDSGNTIYF
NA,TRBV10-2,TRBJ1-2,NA,TGCGCCAGCAGTGTGACAGAATCTAACTATGGCTACACCTTC,CASSVTESNYGYTF
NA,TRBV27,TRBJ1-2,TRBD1,TGTGCCAGCAGGGCCCCGGGACAGGGGTCGGTATTCTATGGCTACACCTTC,CASRAPGQGSVFYGYTF
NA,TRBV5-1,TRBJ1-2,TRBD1,TGCGCCAGCAGCTCGGGACAGGGCTATGGCTACACCTTC,CASSSGQGYGYTF
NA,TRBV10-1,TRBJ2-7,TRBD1,TGCGCCAGCAGTGAGTCCCTACAGGGGGCCTACGAGCAGTACTTC,CASSESLQGAYEQYF
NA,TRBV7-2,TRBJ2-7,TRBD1,TGTGCCAGCAGCAGGGACAGGTTTGTATACGAGCAGTACTTC,CASSRDRFVYEQYF
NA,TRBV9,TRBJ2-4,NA,TGTGCCAGCAGCGTCGCGGACAGCGGCAAAAACATTCAGTACTTC,CASSVADSGKNIQYF
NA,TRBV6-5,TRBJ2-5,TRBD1,TGTGCCAGCAGTTTGACAGGGGGCGCGGAGACCCAGTACTTC,CASSLTGGAETQYF
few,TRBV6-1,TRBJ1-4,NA,TGTGCCAGCAGTCCCAGGCCGGCCACTAATGAAAAACTGTTTTTT,CASSPRPATNEKLFF
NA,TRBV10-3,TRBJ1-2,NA,TGTGCCATCAGTGAGTCGGGGCAGGGATATGGCTACACCTTC,CAISESGQGYGYTF
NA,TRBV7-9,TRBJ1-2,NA,TGTGCCAGCAGCACCTTCCCGACCCCCTCAAGGGACTGG,CASSTFPTPSRDW
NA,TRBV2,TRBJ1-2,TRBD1,TGTGCCAGCAGGCAGGGGGCCTCGGACTATGGCTACACCTTC,CASRQGASDYGYTF
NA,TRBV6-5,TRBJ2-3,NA,TGTGCCAGCAGGACATACCGAGACGCAGATACGCAGTATTTT,CASRTYRDADTQYF
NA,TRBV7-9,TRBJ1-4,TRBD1,TGTGCCAGCAGACATGGGACAGGGACTGAAAAACTGTTTTTT,CASRHGTGTEKLFF
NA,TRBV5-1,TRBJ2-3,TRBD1,TGCGCCAGCAGCGGCCGGGACAGGGTGGAGGATACGCAGTATTTT,CASSGRDRVEDTQYF
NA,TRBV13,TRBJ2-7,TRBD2,TGTGCCAGCAGCACACGACGCGGACTAGCGGCTTGGGACTACGAGCAGTACTTC,CASSTRRGLAAWDYEQYF
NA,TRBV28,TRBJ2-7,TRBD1,TGTGCCAGCGCTATGGGACAGGGACTCTACGAGCAGTACTTC,CASAMGQGLYEQYF
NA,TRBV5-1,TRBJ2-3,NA,TGCGCCAGCAGCTTGGCGGTAACTAGCACAGATACGCAGTATTTT,CASSLAVTSTDTQYF
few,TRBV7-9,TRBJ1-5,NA,TGTGCCAGCAGTACAGGATATAGCAATCAGCCCCAGCATTTT,CASSTGYSNQPQHF
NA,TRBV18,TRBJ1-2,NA,TGTGCCAGCTGCACGTCGGGTAATATTTACTCGGGTGGCTACACCTTC,CASCTSGNIYSGGYTF
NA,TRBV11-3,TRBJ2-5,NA,TGTGCCAGCAGCTTCAGGCAGGACCAAGAGACCCAGTACTTC,CASSFRQDQETQYF
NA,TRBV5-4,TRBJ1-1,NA,TGTGCCAGCAGACGTACCGGGACTACAAACACTGAAGCTTTCTTT,CASRRTGTTNTEAFF